This is a list of T cell receptor beta chains from one sample in a study of T-cell memory formation after mild COVID-19. TCRdb re-called the 5' RACE reads through MiXCR, storing one row per CDR3 protein. Of 450,000 or so distinct CDR3 sequences listed, roughly 23% are singletons. Sample: PBMCs or a T cell subset sorted from them (not recorded which). Receptors were obtained from an adult woman who had mild COVID-19 (a few samples of this study predate the infection). Cell type and time point are not known. Each CDR3 is given with its conserved first and last residue. A D gene is named only where the DNA matches it firmly. Clone size is given for some rows only: seen once, a few or many times, or a class if the clone is expanded.

d_gene,j_gene,abundance,v_gene,CDR3nt,CDR3aa
TRBD1,TRBJ2-2,few,TRBV29-1,TGCAGCGTTGACCAGGGGGCGGAGGCCCGGGAGCTGTTTTTT,CSVDQGAEARELFF
.,TRBJ1-1,.,TRBV3-1,TGTGCCAGCAGCCCTAGCTACCCGAGGGTCCAGTCGTCTACTGAAGCTTTCTTT,CASSPSYPRVQSSTEAFF
TRBD2,TRBJ2-5,few,TRBV3-1,TGTGCCAGCAGCGGAGCGGGGGCAAGGGAGACCCAGTACTTC,CASSGAGARETQYF
TRBD2,TRBJ2-2,few,TRBV29-1,TGCAGCGCTGCGGGGGGGGCGGATAACACCGGGGAGCTGTTTTTT,CSAAGGADNTGELFF
TRBD2,TRBJ2-1,.,TRBV7-6,TGTGCCAGCAGCTTAGCGACTAGCGGGGTCTACAATGAGCAGTTCTTC,CASSLATSGVYNEQFF
TRBD2,TRBJ2-3,few,TRBV20-1,TGCAGTGCTAGAGGTCAAGGACTAGCGGGAGTAGATACGCAGTATTTT,CSARGQGLAGVDTQYF
.,TRBJ1-2,.,TRBV3-1,TGTGCCAGCAGCCAACCTGACAGACCCTATGGCTACACCTTC,CASSQPDRPYGYTF
TRBD1,TRBJ2-7,few,TRBV15,TGTGCCACCAGCAGAGCCACAAACAGGGGCCGCAGGTTCGAGCAGTACTTC,CATSRATNRGRRFEQYF
.,TRBJ2-1,few,TRBV11-2,TGTGCCAGCAGCTTAGGGGCTTCCTACAATGAGCAGTTCTTC,CASSLGASYNEQFF
.,TRBJ2-7,.,TRBV6-2/TRBV6-3,TGTGCCAGCCCCTCGCTGGCAGGGGACAACTACGAGCAGTACTTC,CASPSLAGDNYEQYF
.,TRBJ2-7,.,TRBV4-3,TGCGCCAGCAGCCAAGCCCCTAGCGTGTACGAGCAGTACTTC,CASSQAPSVYEQYF
.,TRBJ1-1,few,TRBV6-2/TRBV6-3,TGTGCCAGCAGTTACTCGGAGGGTAGCGCTGAAGCTTTCTTT,CASSYSEGSAEAFF
.,TRBJ1-4,few,TRBV5-1,TGCGCCAGCAGCTTGGGGTCACGGGAAAAACTGTTTTTT,CASSLGSREKLFF
TRBD2,TRBJ2-7,many,TRBV7-2,TGTGCCAGCAGCTTTGGCGGGAGGGCGAGCGAGCAGTACTTC,CASSFGGRASEQYF